This T cell receptor (beta chain) was sequenced for a study of shared clonotypes between healthy human individuals. It was around 180 ng DNA, about 30,000 T cell genomes, that sorted-subset replicate PCRs used. Some clones are missing from TCRdb's copy, which holds only in-frame ones; the method was immunoSEQ multiplex PCR. Among some 2.3 million clones listed, about 92% were seen once. CD4+ cell separation produced CD45RA+ naive and CD45RA-negative memory subsets. V was pared by 0 bases and J by 3 bases, with 6 bases between. The CDR3 consists of 14 residues. The germline V gene encodes CDR1 SGHDT and CDR2 YYEEEE.

The sample consisted of naive CD4+ T cells from PBMCs. Indicated subset: CD45RA+ positively selected. The V and J genes are TRBV5-6 and TRBJ2-2; D call uncertain. This receptor was taken from a man in his late teens or twenties in good health. Some clones in this sample may be carry-over from other donors' samples. The CDR3 protein is CASSLAPYTGELFF. The DNA of the CDR3 is TGTGCCAGCAGCTTGGCCCCTTACACCGGGGAGCTGTTTTTT.